What follows describes a single T cell receptor beta chain. Antigen unknown. Lacking the conserved final phenylalanine or tryptophan, this CDR3 likely reflects a read error. Unique molecular identifier tags were affixed to discrete cDNA molecules. TCRdb analysed the 5' RACE reads with MiXCR anew, one entry per CDR3 protein. Among around 44,000 distinct CDR3 sequences listed, 7.7% were seen once. The source of the sample is a study of early T cells in non-severe SARS-CoV-2 infection. Study information: From unsorted whole blood, bulk RNA was sequenced, and the chains remained unpaired. Regarding the study as a whole: VDJdb matches were skewed toward anti-spike CD8 T cell responses.

V shed 5 bases, J shed 4 bases, and the junction held 7 bases outside the gene matches. This CDR3 region has 15 residues. This clonotype was obtained from an adult who was a healthcare worker with PCR-confirmed SARS-CoV-2 infection or an uninfected control (not recorded which). The source material was whole blood. This chain connects TRBV12-3 or TRBV12-4 to TRBJ2-1; 8 positions match TRBD2. The CDR3 here is CASSEERGSYNEQFI. The CDR3, as DNA: TGTGCCAGCAGTGAAGAGCGGGGGTCATACAATGAGCAGTTCATC.